The rows below give T cell receptor beta chains drawn from one sample of a study of shared clonotypes between healthy human individuals. Assay used: immunoSEQ multiplex PCR; TCRdb lists only in-frame clones, some missing. The sample holds roughly 2.4 million clones, approximately 94% seen once. The sample taken for sequencing was naive CD4+ T cells sorted from blood. All receptors derive from a man between 18 and 29 years old in good health. The CDR3 runs from the conserved cysteine through the conserved F or W. The D gene is left open where the match is weak. A row's size may be missing; if present it is once, few, many or a size class.

>TRBJ2-7|-|TRBV18|TRBD2
CASSPGLAGTYEQYF
TGTGCCAGCTCACCGGGACTAGCGGGAACCTACGAGCAGTACTTC
>TRBJ2-1|-|TRBV5-1|-
CATRRGERSYNEQFF
TGCGCCACTCGAAGGGGGGAACGCTCCTACAATGAGCAGTTCTTC
>TRBJ2-1|-|TRBV18|-
CASSKLTGYEQFF
TGTGCCAGCTCCAAGCTGACGGGGTATGAGCAGTTCTTC
>TRBJ2-3|-|TRBV5-1|TRBD1
CASSPGTGLDTQYF
TGCGCCAGCAGCCCCGGGACAGGGTTAGATACGCAGTATTTT
>TRBJ1-3|few|TRBV11-1|-
CASSLKRYSGNTIYF
TGTGCCAGCAGCTTGAAACGGTACTCTGGAAACACCATATATTTT
>TRBJ1-4|-|TRBV2|TRBD1
CASSKSGQGGREKLFF
TGTGCCAGCAGTAAATCAGGACAGGGGGGGCGGGAAAAACTGTTTTTT
>TRBJ2-2|-|TRBV18|-
CASSPPGGSTGELFF
TGTGCCAGCTCACCACCGGGGGGTTCCACCGGGGAGCTGTTTTTT
>TRBJ2-1|-|TRBV5-6|-
CASSAPFSFSYNEQFF
TGTGCCAGCAGCGCACCGTTTAGTTTCTCCTACAATGAGCAGTTCTTC
>TRBJ2-1|-|TRBV5-1|TRBD1
CASSFGQGGESNNEQFF
TGCGCCAGCAGCTTTGGACAGGGCGGCGAATCGAACAATGAGCAGTTCTTC
>TRBJ1-5|-|TRBV6-5|TRBD1
CASSYSLGQGSPQHF
TGTGCCAGCAGTTACTCTCTGGGACAGGGTAGCCCCCAGCATTTT
>TRBJ2-3|-|TRBV6-6|-
CASKPAERGTDTQYF
TGTGCCAGCAAACCGGCGGAGCGGGGCACAGATACGCAGTATTTT
>TRBJ1-1|-|TRBV5-1|TRBD1
CATRRDSMNTEAFF
TGCGCCACCCGAAGGGACAGTATGAACACTGAAGCTTTCTTT
>TRBJ1-6|few|TRBV30|TRBD1
CAWTPGQDNSPLHF
TGTGCCTGGACCCCGGGACAGGATAATTCACCCCTCCACTTT
>TRBJ1-2|-|TRBV28|TRBD1
CASSPWTGIWGYTF
TGTGCCAGCAGTCCCTGGACAGGTATCTGGGGCTACACCTTC
>TRBJ1-5|once|TRBV27|TRBD1
CASSPDRGLPSNQPQHF
TGTGCCAGCAGTCCGGACAGGGGCCTCCCTAGCAATCAGCCCCAGCATTTT
>TRBJ2-1|-|TRBV10-1|TRBD2
CASSAGTSGRGEQFF
TGCGCCAGCAGCGCTGGGACTAGCGGGAGGGGTGAGCAGTTCTTC
>TRBJ2-2|-|TRBV5-6|-
CASSLYTQGNTGELFF
TGTGCCAGCAGCTTGTACACCCAGGGGAACACCGGGGAGCTGTTTTTT
>TRBJ1-1|-|TRBV18|TRBD1
CASSPDLTGPTEAFF
TGTGCCAGCTCACCAGACCTGACAGGGCCCACTGAAGCTTTCTTT
>TRBJ1-5|-|TRBV30|-
CAWSLTGINQPQHF
TGTGCCTGGAGTTTGACGGGAATTAATCAGCCCCAGCATTTT
>TRBJ1-2|-|TRBV6-5|-
CASSPVTVINYGYTF
TGTGCCAGCAGTCCTGTAACCGTGATCAACTATGGCTACACCTTC
>TRBJ1-5|-|TRBV7-9|-
CASSLAVNQPQHF
TGTGCCAGCAGCTTAGCGGTGAATCAGCCCCAGCATTTT
>TRBJ1-5|-|TRBV6-1|-
CASRVRETSNQPQHF
TGTGCCAGCAGGGTAAGGGAGACTAGCAATCAGCCCCAGCATTTT
>TRBJ2-7|-|TRBV6-1|-
CASSEAWPFSYEQYF
TGTGCCAGCAGTGAAGCGTGGCCGTTTAGCTACGAGCAGTACTTC
>TRBJ1-6|-|TRBV6-1|-
CASSELFLRGAVYSPLHF
TGTGCCAGCAGTGAACTATTTCTGCGGGGGGCGGTTTATTCACCCCTCCACTTT
>TRBJ2-5|-|TRBV18|-
CASSPRPGSETQYF
TGTGCCAGCTCACCCCGACCTGGATCAGAGACCCAGTACTTC
>TRBJ2-7|-|TRBV10-3|TRBD1
CAISSGTGSSYEQYF
TGTGCCATCAGTTCCGGGACAGGGAGCTCCTACGAGCAGTACTTC
>TRBJ2-1|-|TRBV5-4|TRBD1
CASSSDRVQFF
TGTGCCAGCAGCTCCGACAGGGTGCAGTTCTTC
>TRBJ1-5|-|TRBV4-1|-
CASSQGQSNQPQHF
TGCGCCAGCAGCCAAGGACAAAGCAATCAGCCCCAGCATTTT
>TRBJ2-7|-|TRBV11-2|-
CASSLARQGPYEQYF
TGTGCCAGCAGCTTAGCTCGGCAGGGACCCTACGAGCAGTACTTC
>TRBJ1-5|-|TRBV7-8|-
CASSLAGSGNQPQHF
TGTGCCAGCAGCTTAGCGGGATCCGGCAATCAGCCCCAGCATTTT
>TRBJ2-3|-|TRBV9|-
CASSPRDTTDTQYF
TGTGCCAGCAGCCCTCGGGACACCACAGATACGCAGTATTTT
>TRBJ2-7|-|TRBV6-5|TRBD2
CASSPRGLVAYEQYF
TGTGCCAGCAGCCCCCGGGGACTAGTCGCCTACGAGCAGTACTTC
>TRBJ1-3|-|TRBV28|-
CASSLHPSSAGGNTIYF
TGTGCCAGCAGTTTGCACCCCTCAAGCGCCGGTGGAAACACCATATATTTT
>TRBJ2-7|once|TRBV18|TRBD2
CASSTSGRYYEQYF
TGTGCCAGCTCAACAAGCGGGAGGTACTACGAGCAGTACTTC
>TRBJ2-5|-|TRBV4-3|TRBD1
CASSQDWDRGRETQYF
TGCGCCAGCAGCCAAGATTGGGACAGGGGAAGGGAGACCCAGTACTTC
>TRBJ1-4|-|TRBV14|-
CASSQDRGEKLFF
TGTGCCAGCAGCCAAGATAGGGGCGAAAAACTGTTTTTT
>TRBJ1-6|-|TRBV9|-
CASSPSGGMGNSPLHF
TGTGCCAGCAGCCCCTCGGGAGGAATGGGTAATTCACCCCTCCACTTT
>TRBJ1-5|-|TRBV30|-
CAWDRSSNQPQHF
TGTGCCTGGGACAGGAGTAGCAATCAGCCCCAGCATTTT
>TRBJ2-1|-|TRBV5-1|TRBD2
CASSFSLAGDNEQFF
TGCGCCAGCAGCTTTTCTTTAGCGGGAGATAATGAGCAGTTCTTC
>TRBJ2-7|-|TRBV29-1|TRBD2
CSVESCLAGGVPSYEQYF
TGCAGCGTTGAGAGTTGTCTAGCGGGGGGCGTCCCTTCCTACGAGCAGTACTTC